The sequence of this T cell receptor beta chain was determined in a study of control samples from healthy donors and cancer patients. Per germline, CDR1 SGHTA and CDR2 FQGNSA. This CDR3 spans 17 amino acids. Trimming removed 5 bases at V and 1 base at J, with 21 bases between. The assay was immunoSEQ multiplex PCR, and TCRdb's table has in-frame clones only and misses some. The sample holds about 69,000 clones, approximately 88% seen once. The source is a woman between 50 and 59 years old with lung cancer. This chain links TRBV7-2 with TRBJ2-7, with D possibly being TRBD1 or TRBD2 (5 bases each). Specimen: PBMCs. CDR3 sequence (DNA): TGTGCCAGCAGCGAAAGGCTCCGCGTGGGGGTTTCCTACGAGCAGTACTTC. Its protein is CASSERLRVGVSYEQYF.